The subject of this entry is one T cell receptor beta chain. The sample originates from a study of blood T cell repertoires in COVID-19. Germline CDR1 and CDR2: SGHVS and FNYEAQ. The CDR3 totals 17 residues. Trimming cost V 1 base and J 4 bases, with 14 bases left between them. Here immunoSEQ multiplex PCR was the method, and the copy in TCRdb shows in-frame clones only, minus some. The sample lists approximately 140,000 clones, 80% occurring once. Sequencing was done on a sample of peripheral blood. The rearrangement joins TRBV7-6 to TRBJ2-6, with TRBD1 as a possible D gene (5 bases). This clonotype originated in a man in his fifties or sixties with active or convalescent COVID-19. This chain's CDR3 is CASSLGRQGAGANVLTF. The CDR3 DNA follows: TGTGCCAGCAGCTTAGGTCGGCAGGGTGCCGGGGCCAACGTCCTGACTTTC.